The present TCR beta chain was sequenced within a study of blood T cell repertoires in COVID-19. The V gene's germline CDR1 is SGHTA and CDR2 FQGNSA. V was shortened by 5 bases and J by 10 bases, with 18 bases between the two germline ends. The CDR3 has 14 amino acids. Produced via immunoSEQ multiplex PCR; TCRdb's table is partial and in-frame only. The table shows 110,000 to 150,000 clones, with about four fifths occurring only once. The sequence was obtained from a human donor in a cohort sampled during active COVID-19. The rearrangement links TRBV7-2 to TRBJ2-1; unclear D gene. Sequenced material: peripheral blood. The CDR3 reads CASSPGSTDREQFF. CDR3 DNA sequence: TGTGCCAGCAGCCCCGGGTCCACGGATAGGGAGCAGTTCTTC.